The source of this TCR beta chain is a study of T cells after yellow fever vaccination. Trimming stripped 3 bases from V and 0 bases from J, with 6 bases between. This CDR3 is 14 amino acids long. Germline CDR1 and CDR2: LGHDT and YNNKEL (reference sequence). TCRdb ran MiXCR on the 5' RACE reads and lists one entry per CDR3 protein. The table lists hundreds of thousands of distinct CDR3 sequences, 13% of them singletons. The sequence came from a man younger than 45 who received the YFV17D yellow fever vaccine. This specimen was PBMCs, taken on the day of the yellow fever booster vaccination. This chain links TRBV3-1 with TRBJ1-3; D not certain. This chain's CDR3 is CASSHEVSGNTIYF. CDR3 coding DNA: TGTGCCAGCAGCCATGAGGTCTCTGGAAACACCATATATTTT.